The clone carrying this T cell receptor beta chain showed up many times. Its antigen remains unidentified. This entry belongs to a study of T cells in Graves' hyperthyroidism and ophthalmopathy. Turning to the study itself: At the time of initial diagnosis and before any treatment, peripheral blood was collected. Study-level points and caveats: Onset of ophthalmopathy came a median 6.5 months after the model predicted it. Most clonotypes that expanded in the thyroid above 0.001 also showed up in blood.

CDR1 and CDR2 (germline): SNHLY, FYNNEI. There are 14 residues in the CDR3. The V end was cut by 3 bases, the J end by 3 bases, with 11 bases between. Pregnant or lactating patients were excluded, as were those with uncontrolled infection or other autoimmune disease. TCR beta CDR3 regions were amplified from RNA. In the first-round RT-PCR of the TCR CDR3, the HTBI primer set was used. Each CDR3 protein gets one entry after TCRdb re-called the multiplex PCR reads with MiXCR. The sample yields around 580,000 distinct CDR3 sequences, around 17% seen once. The TCR comes from a woman younger than 30 with Graves' hyperthyroidism. V usage is TRBV2 and J usage is TRBJ1-2; no clear D. Sequenced: blood. CDR3 sequence reads: CASSEVRVYYGYTF. The CDR3 DNA sequence: TGTGCCAGCAGTGAGGTTCGAGTCTACTATGGCTACACCTTC.